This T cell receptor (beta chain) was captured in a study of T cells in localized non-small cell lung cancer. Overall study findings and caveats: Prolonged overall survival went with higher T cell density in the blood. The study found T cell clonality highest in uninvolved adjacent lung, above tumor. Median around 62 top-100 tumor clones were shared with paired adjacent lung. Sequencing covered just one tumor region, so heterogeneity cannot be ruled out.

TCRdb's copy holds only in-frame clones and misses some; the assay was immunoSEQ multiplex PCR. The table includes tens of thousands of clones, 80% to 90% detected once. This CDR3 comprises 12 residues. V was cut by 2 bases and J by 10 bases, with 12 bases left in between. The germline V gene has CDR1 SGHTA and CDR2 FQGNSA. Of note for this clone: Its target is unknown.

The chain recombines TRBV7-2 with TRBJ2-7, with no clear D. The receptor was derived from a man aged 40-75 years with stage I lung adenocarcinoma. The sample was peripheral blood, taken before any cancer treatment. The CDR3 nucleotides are TGTGCCAGCAGCTTATCGTATGACACCCAGTACTTC. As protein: CASSLSYDTQYF.